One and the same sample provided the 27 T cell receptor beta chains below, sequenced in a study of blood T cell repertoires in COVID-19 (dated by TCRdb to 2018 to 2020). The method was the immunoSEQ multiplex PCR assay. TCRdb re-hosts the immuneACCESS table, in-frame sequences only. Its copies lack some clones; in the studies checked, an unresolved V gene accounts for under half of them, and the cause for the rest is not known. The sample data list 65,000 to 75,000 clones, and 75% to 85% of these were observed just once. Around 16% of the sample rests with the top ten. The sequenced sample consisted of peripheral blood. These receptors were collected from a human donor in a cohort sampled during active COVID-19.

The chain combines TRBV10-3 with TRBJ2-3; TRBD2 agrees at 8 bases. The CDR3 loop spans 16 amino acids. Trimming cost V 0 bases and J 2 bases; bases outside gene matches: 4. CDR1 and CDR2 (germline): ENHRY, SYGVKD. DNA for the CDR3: TGTGCCATCAGTGAGTCCTCGACTAGCGTCACAGATACGCAGTATTTT. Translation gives CAISESSTSVTDTQYF.

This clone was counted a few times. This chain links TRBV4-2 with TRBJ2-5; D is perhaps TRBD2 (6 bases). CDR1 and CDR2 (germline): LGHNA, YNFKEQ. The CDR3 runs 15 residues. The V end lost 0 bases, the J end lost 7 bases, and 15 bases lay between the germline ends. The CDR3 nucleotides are TGTGCCAGCAGCCAAGATCCAGGCCTGGGGGGGACCCAGTACTTC. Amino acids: CASSQDPGLGGTQYF.

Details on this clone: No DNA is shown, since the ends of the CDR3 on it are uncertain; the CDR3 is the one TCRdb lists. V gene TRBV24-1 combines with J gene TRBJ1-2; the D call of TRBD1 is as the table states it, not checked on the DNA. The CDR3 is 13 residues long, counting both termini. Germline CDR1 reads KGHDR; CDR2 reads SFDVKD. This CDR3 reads CATSDWAGGATTF.

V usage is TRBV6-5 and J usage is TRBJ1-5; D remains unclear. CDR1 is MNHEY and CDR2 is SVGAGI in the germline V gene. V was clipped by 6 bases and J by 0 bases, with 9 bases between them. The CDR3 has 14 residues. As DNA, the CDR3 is TGTGCCAGCAGCCGAGAGTATAGCAATCAGCCCCAGCATTTT. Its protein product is CASSREYSNQPQHF.

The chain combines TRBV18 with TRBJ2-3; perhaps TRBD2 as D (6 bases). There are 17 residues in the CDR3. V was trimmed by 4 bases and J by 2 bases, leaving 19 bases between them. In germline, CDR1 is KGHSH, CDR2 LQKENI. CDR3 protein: CASSQFPGTLFTDTQYF. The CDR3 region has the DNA TGTGCCAGCTCACAGTTTCCCGGGACTCTCTTCACAGATACGCAGTATTTT.

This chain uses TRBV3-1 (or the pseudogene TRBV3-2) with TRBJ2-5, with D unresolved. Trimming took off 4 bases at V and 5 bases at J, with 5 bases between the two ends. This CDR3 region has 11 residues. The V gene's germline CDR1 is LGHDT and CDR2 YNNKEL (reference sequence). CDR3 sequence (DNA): TGTGCCAGCAGCCTTATGGAGACCCAGTACTTC. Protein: CASSLMETQYF.

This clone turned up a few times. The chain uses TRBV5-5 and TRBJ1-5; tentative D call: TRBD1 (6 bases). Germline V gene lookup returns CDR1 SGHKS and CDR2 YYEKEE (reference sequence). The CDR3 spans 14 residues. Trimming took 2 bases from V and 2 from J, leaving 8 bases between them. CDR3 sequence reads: CASSLYRGNQPQHF. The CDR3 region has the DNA TGTGCCAGCAGCTTATACAGGGGCAATCAGCCCCAGCATTTT.

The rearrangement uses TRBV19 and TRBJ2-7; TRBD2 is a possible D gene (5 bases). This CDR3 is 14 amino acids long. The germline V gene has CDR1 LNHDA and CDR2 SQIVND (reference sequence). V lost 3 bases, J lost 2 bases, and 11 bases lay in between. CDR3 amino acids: CASSISSSTYEQYF. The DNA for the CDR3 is TGTGCCAGTAGTATCTCTAGCTCTACCTACGAGCAGTACTTC. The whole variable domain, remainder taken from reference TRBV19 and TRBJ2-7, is DGGITQSPKYLFRKEGQNVTLSCEQNLNHDAMYWYRQDPGQGLRLIYYSQIVNDFQKGDIAEGYSVSREKKESFPLTVTSAQKNPTAFYLCASSISSSTYEQYFGPGTRLTVT.

The CDR3 sequence: CASSYGGDTYEQYF. In DNA form, the CDR3 reads TGTGCCAGCAGCTACGGAGGGGATACCTACGAGCAGTACTTC. The chain recombines TRBV9 with TRBJ2-7; D may be TRBD2 (6 bases). CDR1 is SGDLS, CDR2 YYNGEE, per germline. Trimming pared 4 bases from V and 2 bases from J, leaving 13 bases between. CDR3 length: 14 amino acids.

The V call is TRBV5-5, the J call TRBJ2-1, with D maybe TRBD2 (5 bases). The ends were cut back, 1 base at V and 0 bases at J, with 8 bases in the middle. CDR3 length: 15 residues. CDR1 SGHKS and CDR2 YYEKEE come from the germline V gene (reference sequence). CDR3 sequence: CASSLSGSSYNEQFF. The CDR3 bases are TGTGCCAGCAGCTTGAGCGGAAGCTCCTACAATGAGCAGTTCTTC.

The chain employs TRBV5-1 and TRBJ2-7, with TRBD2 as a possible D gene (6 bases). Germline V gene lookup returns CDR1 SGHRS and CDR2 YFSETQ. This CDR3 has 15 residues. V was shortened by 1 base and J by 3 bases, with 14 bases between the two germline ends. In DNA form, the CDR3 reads TGCGCCAGCAGCTTGTCGGGGGTCAAGGGCTACGAGCAGTACTTC. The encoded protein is CASSLSGVKGYEQYF.

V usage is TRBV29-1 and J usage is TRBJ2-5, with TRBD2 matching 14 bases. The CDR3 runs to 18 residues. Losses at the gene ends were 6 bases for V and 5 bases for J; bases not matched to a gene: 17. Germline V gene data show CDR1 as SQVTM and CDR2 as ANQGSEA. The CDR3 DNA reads TGCAGCGTGGAGGGGGGGACTAGCGGGAGTCTGGTTATGGAGACCCAGTACTTC. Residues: CSVEGGTSGSLVMETQYF.

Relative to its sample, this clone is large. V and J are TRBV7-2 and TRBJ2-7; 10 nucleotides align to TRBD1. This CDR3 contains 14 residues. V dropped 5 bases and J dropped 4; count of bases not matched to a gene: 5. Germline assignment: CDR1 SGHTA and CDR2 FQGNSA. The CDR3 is CASSLTGGWYEQYF. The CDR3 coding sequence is TGTGCCAGCAGCCTGACAGGGGGCTGGTACGAGCAGTACTTC.

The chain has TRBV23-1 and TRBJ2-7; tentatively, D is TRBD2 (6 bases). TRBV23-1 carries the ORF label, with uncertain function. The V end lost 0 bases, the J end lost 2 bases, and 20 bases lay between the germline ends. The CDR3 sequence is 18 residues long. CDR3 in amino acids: CASSQSYVSREVTYEQYF. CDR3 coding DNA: TGCGCCAGCAGTCAATCTTATGTAAGCAGGGAGGTCACCTACGAGCAGTACTTC.

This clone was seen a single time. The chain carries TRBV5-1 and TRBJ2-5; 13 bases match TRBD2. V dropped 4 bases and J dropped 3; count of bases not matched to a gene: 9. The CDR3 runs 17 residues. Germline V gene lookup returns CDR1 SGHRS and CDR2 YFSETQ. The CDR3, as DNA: TGCGCCAGCAGCCCGGCCCCGGGACTAGCGGGGAAAGAGACCCAGTACTTC. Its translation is CASSPAPGLAGKETQYF.

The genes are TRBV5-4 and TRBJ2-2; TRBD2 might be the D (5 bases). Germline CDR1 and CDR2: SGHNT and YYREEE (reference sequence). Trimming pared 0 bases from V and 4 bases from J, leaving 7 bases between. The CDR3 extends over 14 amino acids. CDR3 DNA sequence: TGTGCCAGCAGCTTGGAAGGGAGCACCGGGGAGCTGTTTTTT. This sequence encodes CASSLEGSTGELFF.

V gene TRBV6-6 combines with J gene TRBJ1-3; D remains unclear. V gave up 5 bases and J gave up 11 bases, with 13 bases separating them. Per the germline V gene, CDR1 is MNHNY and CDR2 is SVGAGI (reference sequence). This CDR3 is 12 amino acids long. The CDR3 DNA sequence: TGTGCCAGCAGTACATCGAGGGAGTCCATATATTTT. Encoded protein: CASSTSRESIYF.

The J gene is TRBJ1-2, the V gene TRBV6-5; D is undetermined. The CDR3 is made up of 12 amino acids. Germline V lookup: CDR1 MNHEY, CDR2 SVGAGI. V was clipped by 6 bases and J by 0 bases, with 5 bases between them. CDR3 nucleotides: TGTGCCAGCAGGCAGACTAACTATGGCTACACCTTC. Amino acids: CASRQTNYGYTF.

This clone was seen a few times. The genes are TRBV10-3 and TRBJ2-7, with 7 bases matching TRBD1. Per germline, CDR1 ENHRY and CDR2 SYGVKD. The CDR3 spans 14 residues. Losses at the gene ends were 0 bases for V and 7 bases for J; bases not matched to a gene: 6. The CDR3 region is CAISESVQGMEQYF. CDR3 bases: TGTGCCATCAGTGAGTCCGTACAGGGGATGGAGCAGTACTTC.

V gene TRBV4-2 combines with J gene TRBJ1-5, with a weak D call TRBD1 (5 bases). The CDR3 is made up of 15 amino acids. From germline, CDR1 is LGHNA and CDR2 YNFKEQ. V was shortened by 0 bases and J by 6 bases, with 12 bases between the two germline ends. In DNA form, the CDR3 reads TGTGCCAGCAGCCAAGATGGGGGGAGGCTTCAGCCCCAGCATTTT. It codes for CASSQDGGRLQPQHF.

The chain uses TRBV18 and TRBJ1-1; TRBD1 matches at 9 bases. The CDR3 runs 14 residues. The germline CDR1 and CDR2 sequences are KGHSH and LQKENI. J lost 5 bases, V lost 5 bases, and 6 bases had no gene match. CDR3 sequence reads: CASSAGQGGTEAFF. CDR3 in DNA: TGTGCCAGCTCAGCGGGACAGGGCGGGACTGAAGCTTTCTTT.

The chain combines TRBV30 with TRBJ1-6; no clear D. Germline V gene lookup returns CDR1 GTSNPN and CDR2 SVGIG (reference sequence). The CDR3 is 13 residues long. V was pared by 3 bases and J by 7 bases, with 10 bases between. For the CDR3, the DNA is TGTGCCTGGAGCCCACAGATGAATTCACCCCTCCACTTT. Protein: CAWSPQMNSPLHF.

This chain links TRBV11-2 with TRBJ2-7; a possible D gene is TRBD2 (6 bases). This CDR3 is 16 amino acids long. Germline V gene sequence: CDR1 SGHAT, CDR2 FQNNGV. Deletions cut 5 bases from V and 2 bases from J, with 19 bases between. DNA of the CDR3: TGTGCCAGCAGCCACATAGGCGGGATTGGGACCTACGAGCAGTACTTC. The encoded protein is CASSHIGGIGTYEQYF. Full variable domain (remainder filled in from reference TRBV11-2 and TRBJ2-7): EAGVAQSPRYKIIEKRQSVAFWCNPISGHATLYWYQQILGQGPKLLIQFQNNGVVDDSQLPKDRFSAERLKGVDSTLKIQPAKLEDSAVYLCASSHIGGIGTYEQYFGPGTRLTVT.

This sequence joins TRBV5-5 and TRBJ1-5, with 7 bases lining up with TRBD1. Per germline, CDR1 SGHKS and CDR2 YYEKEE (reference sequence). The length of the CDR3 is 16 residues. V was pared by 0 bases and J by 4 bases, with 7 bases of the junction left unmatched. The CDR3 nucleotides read TGTGCCAGCAGCTTGGAAGGGACAGTTCTTAATCAGCCCCAGCATTTT. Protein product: CASSLEGTVLNQPQHF.

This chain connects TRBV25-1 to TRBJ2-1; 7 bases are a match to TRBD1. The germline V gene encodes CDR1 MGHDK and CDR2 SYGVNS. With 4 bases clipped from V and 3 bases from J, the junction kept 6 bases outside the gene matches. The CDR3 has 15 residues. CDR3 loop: CASSGRDRFYNEQFF. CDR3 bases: TGTGCCAGCAGTGGCCGGGACAGATTCTACAATGAGCAGTTCTTC.

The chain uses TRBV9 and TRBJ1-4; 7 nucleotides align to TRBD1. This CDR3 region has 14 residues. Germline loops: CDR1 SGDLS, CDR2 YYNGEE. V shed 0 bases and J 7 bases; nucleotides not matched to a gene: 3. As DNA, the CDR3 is TGTGCCAGCAGCGTAGGACAGGGAACTGAAAAACTGTTTTTT. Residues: CASSVGQGTEKLFF.

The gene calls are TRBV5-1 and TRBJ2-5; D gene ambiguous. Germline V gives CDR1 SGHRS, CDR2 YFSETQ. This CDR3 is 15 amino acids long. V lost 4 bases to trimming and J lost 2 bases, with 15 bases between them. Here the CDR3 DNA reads TGCGCCAGCAGCCAAGACCGCTACGGGCAAGAGACCCAGTACTTC. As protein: CASSQDRYGQETQYF. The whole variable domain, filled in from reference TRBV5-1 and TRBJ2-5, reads KAGVTQTPRYLIKTRGQQVTLSCSPISGHRSVSWYQQTPGQGLQFLFEYFSETQRNKGNFPGRFSGRQFSNSRSEMNVSTLELGDSALYLCASSQDRYGQETQYFGPGTRLLVL.